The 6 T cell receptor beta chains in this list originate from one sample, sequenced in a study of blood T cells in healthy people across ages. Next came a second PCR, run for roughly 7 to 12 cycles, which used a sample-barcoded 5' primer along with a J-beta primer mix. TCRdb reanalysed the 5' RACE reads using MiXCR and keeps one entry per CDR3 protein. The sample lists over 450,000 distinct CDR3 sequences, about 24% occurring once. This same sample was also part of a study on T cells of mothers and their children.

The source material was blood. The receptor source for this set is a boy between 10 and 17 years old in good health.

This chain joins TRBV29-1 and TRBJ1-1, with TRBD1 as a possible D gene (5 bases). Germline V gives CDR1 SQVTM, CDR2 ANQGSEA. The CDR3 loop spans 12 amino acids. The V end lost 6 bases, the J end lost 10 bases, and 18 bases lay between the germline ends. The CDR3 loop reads CSVLDTQRGAFF. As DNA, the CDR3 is TGCAGCGTCCTTGACACGCAAAGGGGAGCTTTCTTT.

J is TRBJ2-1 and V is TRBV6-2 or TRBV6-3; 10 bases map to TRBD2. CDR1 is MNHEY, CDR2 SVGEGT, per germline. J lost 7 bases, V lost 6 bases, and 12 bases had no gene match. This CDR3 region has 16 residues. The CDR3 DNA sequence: TGTGCCAGCAGCCTCCGAGGAGCGGGGGGGCAGAATGAGCAGTTCTTC. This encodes CASSLRGAGGQNEQFF.

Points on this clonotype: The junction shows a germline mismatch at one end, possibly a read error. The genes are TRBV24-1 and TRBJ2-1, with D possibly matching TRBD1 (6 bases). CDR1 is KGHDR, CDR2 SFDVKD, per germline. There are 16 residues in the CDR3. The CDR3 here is CATSALPPNGTYEQFF. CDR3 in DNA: TGTGCCACCAGTGCTTTGCCCCCAAACGGGACATATGAGCAGTTCTTC.

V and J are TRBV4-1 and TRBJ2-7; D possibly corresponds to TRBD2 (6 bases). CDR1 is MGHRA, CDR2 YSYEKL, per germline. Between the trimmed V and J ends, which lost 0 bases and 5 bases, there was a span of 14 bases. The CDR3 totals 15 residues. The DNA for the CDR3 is TGCGCCAGCAGCCAAGATCTAAGGGAGGTCCACGAGCAGTACTTC. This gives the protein CASSQDLREVHEQYF.

CDR3 nucleotide sequence: TGTGCCAGCAGCCCCCAGGTGGGACCAACGAACACTGAAGCTTTCTTT. Amino acids: CASSPQVGPTNTEAFF. This chain links TRBV7-2 with TRBJ1-1, with D possibly matching TRBD1 (5 bases). The CDR3 is made up of 16 amino acids. Per germline, CDR1 SGHTA and CDR2 FQGNSA. Deletions cut 5 bases from V and 1 base from J, with 17 bases between.

The CDR3, as DNA: TGCGCCAGCAGCCCCTCGCCCGGAAACACTGAAGCTTTCTTT. Its protein is CASSPSPGNTEAFF. This chain uses TRBV5-1 with TRBJ1-1; D is undetermined. The CDR3 spans 14 residues. The germline CDR1 and CDR2 sequences are SGHRS and YFSETQ. V gave up 4 bases and J gave up 2 bases, with 12 bases separating them. Based on the CDR3 plus reference TRBV5-1 and TRBJ1-1, the full variable domain is KAGVTQTPRYLIKTRGQQVTLSCSPISGHRSVSWYQQTPGQGLQFLFEYFSETQRNKGNFPGRFSGRQFSNSRSEMNVSTLELGDSALYLCASSPSPGNTEAFFGQGTRLTVV.